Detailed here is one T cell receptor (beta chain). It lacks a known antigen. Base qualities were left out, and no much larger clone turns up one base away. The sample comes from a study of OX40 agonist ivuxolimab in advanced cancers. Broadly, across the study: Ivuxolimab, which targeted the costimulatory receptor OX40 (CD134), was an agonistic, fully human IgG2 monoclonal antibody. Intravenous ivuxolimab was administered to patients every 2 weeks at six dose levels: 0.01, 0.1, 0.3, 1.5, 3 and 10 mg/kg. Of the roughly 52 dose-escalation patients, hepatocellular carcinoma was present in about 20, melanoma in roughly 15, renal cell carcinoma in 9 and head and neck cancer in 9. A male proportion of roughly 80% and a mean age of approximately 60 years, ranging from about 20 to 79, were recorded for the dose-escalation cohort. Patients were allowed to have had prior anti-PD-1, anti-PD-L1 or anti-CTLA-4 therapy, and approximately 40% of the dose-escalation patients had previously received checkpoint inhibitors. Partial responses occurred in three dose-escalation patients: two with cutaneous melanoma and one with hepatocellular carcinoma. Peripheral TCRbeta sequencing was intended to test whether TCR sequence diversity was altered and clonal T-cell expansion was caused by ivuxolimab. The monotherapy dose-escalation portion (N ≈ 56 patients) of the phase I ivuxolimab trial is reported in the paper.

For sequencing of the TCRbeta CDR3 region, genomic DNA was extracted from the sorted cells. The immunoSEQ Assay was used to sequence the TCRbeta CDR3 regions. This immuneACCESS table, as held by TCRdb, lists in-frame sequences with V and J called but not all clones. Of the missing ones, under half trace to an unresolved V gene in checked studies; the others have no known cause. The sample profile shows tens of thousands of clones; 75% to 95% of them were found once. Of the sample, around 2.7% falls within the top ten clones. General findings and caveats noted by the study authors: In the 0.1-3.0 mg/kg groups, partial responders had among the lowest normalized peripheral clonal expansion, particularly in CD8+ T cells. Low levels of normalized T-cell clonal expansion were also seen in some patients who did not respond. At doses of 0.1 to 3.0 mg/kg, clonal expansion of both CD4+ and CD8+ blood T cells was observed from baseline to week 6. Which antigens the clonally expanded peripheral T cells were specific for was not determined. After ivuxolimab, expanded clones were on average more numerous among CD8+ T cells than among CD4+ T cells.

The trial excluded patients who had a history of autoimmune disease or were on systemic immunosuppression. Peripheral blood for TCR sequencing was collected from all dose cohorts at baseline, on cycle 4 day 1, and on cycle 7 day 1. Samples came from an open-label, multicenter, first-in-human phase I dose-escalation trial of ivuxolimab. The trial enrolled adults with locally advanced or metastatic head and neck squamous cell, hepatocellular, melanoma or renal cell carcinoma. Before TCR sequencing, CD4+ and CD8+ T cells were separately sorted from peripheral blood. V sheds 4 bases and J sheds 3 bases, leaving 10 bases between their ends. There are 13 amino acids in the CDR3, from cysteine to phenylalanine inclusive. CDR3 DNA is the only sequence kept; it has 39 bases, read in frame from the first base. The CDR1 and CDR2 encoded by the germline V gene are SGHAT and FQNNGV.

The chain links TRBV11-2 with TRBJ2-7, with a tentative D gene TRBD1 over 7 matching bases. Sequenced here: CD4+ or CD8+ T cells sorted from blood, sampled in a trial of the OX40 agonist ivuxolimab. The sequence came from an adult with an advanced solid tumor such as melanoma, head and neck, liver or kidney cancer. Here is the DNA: TGTGCCAGCAGCTATCAGGGGGGCTACGAGCAGTACTTC. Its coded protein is CASSYQGGYEQYF.